Below, 3 T cell receptor beta chains from the same sample are listed, as sequenced in a study of blood T cells in healthy people across ages. Primers used in a second PCR of about 6 to 12 cycles were a sample-barcoded 5' primer and a J-beta primer mix. TCRdb re-derived calls from the 5' RACE reads in MiXCR, one entry per CDR3 protein. The sample has around 800,000 distinct CDR3 sequences, roughly 46% seen once. The sequenced sample was blood. The source is an elderly man in good health.

V and J are TRBV6-1 and TRBJ2-7; possibly TRBD1 or TRBD2 for D (5 bases each). CDR3 size: 15 residues. CDR1 and CDR2 (germline): MNHNS, SASEGT. V shed 2 bases and J shed 0 bases, with 11 bases lying between them. The DNA for the CDR3 is TGTGCCAGCAGTGAATCATGGGGGACCTCCTACGAGCAGTACTTC. Its protein product is CASSESWGTSYEQYF.

The chain is built from TRBV6-6 and TRBJ1-2; TRBD1 matches at 7 bases. CDR3 size: 13 residues. Trimming took 6 bases from V and 8 from J; bases not matched to a gene: 9. From germline, CDR1 is MNHNY and CDR2 SVGAGI (reference sequence). The CDR3 DNA reads as TGTGCCAGCAGCTCTTCGACAGGGCAGGGCTACACCTTC. Amino acids: CASSSSTGQGYTF.

The chain combines TRBV7-3 with TRBJ2-1; D is unresolved. The V gene's germline CDR1 is SGHTA and CDR2 FQGTGA. This CDR3 has 13 residues. V gave up 6 bases and J gave up 5 bases, with 11 bases separating them. CDR3 sequence (DNA): TGTGCCAGCAGTACCCGCGACCACAATGAGCAGTTCTTC. The encoded protein is CASSTRDHNEQFF.